The 11 T cell receptor beta chains below come from one sample, sequenced in a study of blood T cells in healthy people across ages. Next came a second PCR, run for 7 to 11 cycles, which used a sample-barcoded 5' primer along with a J-beta primer mix. TCRdb redid the calling of the 5' RACE reads with MiXCR, one entry per CDR3 protein. The top ten clones hold roughly 23% of a sample with over 1,500,000 distinct CDR3 sequences, 35% to 50% of them seen once. The sequenced material came from blood. The origin of the receptors is a human donor in good health.

The chain recombines TRBV7-3 with TRBJ2-7; 7 bases match TRBD2. This CDR3 is built from 17 residues. CDR1 SGHTA and CDR2 FQGTGA come from the germline V gene. V trimming: 8 bases; J trimming: 0 bases; junction bases outside the gene matches: 16. CDR3 coding DNA: TGTGCCAGCCACGGGGGAACCGGGGGGTTTAGCTCCTACGAGCAGTACTTC. Its translation: CASHGGTGGFSSYEQYF.

The rearrangement joins TRBV5-1 to TRBJ1-6; D gene uncertain. Germline lookup yields CDR1 SGHRS and CDR2 YFSETQ. CDR3 length: 13 amino acids. Deletions cut 8 bases from V and 7 bases from J, with 13 bases between. The CDR3 protein is CASSLNENSPLHF. In nucleotides, the CDR3 is TGCGCCAGTTCTTTAAACGAAAATTCACCCCTCCACTTT. The whole variable domain, filled in from reference TRBV5-1 and TRBJ1-6, reads KAGVTQTPRYLIKTRGQQVTLSCSPISGHRSVSWYQQTPGQGLQFLFEYFSETQRNKGNFPGRFSGRQFSNSRSEMNVSTLELGDSALYLCASSLNENSPLHFGNGTRLTVT.

This rearrangement joins TRBV6-6 to TRBJ2-1, with D perhaps being TRBD1 or TRBD2 (5 bases each). Deletions cut 5 bases from V and 4 bases from J, with 15 bases between. The CDR3 consists of 15 residues. CDR1 and CDR2 from the germline V gene are MNHNY and SVGAGI (reference sequence). CDR3 in DNA: TGTGCCAGCAGTCAATCGGGACCACGTTACAATGAGCAGTTCTTC. It encodes CASSQSGPRYNEQFF.

The rearrangement links TRBV7-6 to TRBJ2-3; 8 bases line up with TRBD2. The germline CDR1 and CDR2 sequences are SGHVS and FNYEAQ. The ends lost 7 bases at V and 6 bases at J; junction bases unmatched: 6. CDR3 length equals 13 residues. The CDR3 region is CASTPGLADTQYF. CDR3 DNA: TGTGCCAGCACCCCCGGACTAGCTGATACGCAGTATTTT.

The CDR3 reads CAISRPLAGAPSYNEQFF. The CDR3 bases are TGTGCCATCAGTAGACCCCTAGCGGGGGCCCCCTCCTACAATGAGCAGTTCTTC. This chain links TRBV10-3 with TRBJ2-1; 10 nucleotides line up with TRBD2. The CDR3 sequence is 18 residues long. Germline loops: CDR1 ENHRY, CDR2 SYGVKD. Trimming cost V 5 bases and J 0 bases; bases outside gene matches: 10.

The chain couples TRBV5-1 to TRBJ2-5; TRBD2 matches at 7 bases. The end of the DNA aligns better with TRBJ2-7, so the J call may be wrong. Germline V lookup: CDR1 SGHRS, CDR2 YFSETQ. The CDR3 is 15 residues long. CDR3: CASSLVAGRTGEQYF. Written as DNA, the CDR3 is TGCGCCAGCAGCTTGGTAGCCGGGAGGACGGGCGAGCAGTACTTC.

This clonotype was counted a few times. The chain links TRBV7-2 to TRBJ1-2; D is possibly TRBD1 (6 bases). Germline lookup yields CDR1 SGHTA and CDR2 FQGNSA. This CDR3 is built from 16 residues. V was trimmed by 2 bases and J by 2 bases, leaving 15 bases between them. CDR3 nucleotides: TGTGCCAGCAGCTTAATCTCGGGGGCGCAAAACTATGGCTACACCTTC. Amino acids: CASSLISGAQNYGYTF.

The rearrangement links TRBV5-1 to TRBJ2-4; TRBD1 matches at 10 bases. The J call is in doubt because the DNA end fits TRBJ2-7 better. The germline V gene has CDR1 SGHRS and CDR2 YFSETQ. There are 15 residues in the CDR3. CDR3 sequence: CASSLEGQGQFEQYF. DNA for the CDR3: TGCGCCAGCAGCTTAGAGGGACAGGGGCAGTTCGAGCAGTACTTC.

The CDR3 spells CASSLPRHEQYF. For the CDR3, the DNA is TGTGCCAGCAGCTTACCTCGGCACGAGCAGTACTTC. The chain couples TRBV7-9 to TRBJ2-7; D uncertain. The CDR3 runs 12 residues. Germline CDR1 and CDR2: SEHNR and FQNEAQ (reference sequence). V was shortened by 2 bases and J by 5 bases, with 7 bases between the two germline ends.

V usage is TRBV7-3 and J usage is TRBJ1-2, with 7 nucleotides matching TRBD1. There are 15 residues in the CDR3. The germline V gene has CDR1 SGHTA and CDR2 FQGTGA. The trim removed 5 bases at V and 8 bases at J, leaving 14 bases unmatched. CDR3: CASSDREVIGTGYTF. In DNA form, the CDR3 reads TGTGCCAGCAGCGACAGGGAGGTGATCGGGACGGGCTACACCTTC.

The chain links TRBV10-3 to TRBJ2-1, with a weak D call TRBD2 (5 bases). Germline V gives CDR1 ENHRY, CDR2 SYGVKD. V was pared by 4 bases and J by 1 base, with 14 bases between. CDR3 size: 16 residues. The CDR3 nucleotides are TGTGCCATCAGTGGATTATGGGAGAGTTCCTACAATGAGCAGTTCTTC. Amino acid sequence: CAISGLWESSYNEQFF.